The TCR beta chain under discussion was sequenced for a study of cytomegalovirus exposure and HLA in healthy donors. This clone was detected only once. Its antigen is undetermined. Germline lookup yields CDR1 SNHLY and CDR2 FYNNEI. V dropped 5 bases and J dropped 8 bases, with 15 bases sitting between them. CDR3 size: 13 residues. Study findings and constraints: A later analysis linked a missense DCLRE1C variant to TCR beta V- and J-gene trimming.

It was with 60 Vbeta and 13 Jbeta primers that the PCR ran. Using immunoSEQ multiplex PCR, the repertoire was profiled, and TCRdb retains in-frame clones only, with some absent. The table has fewer than 250,000 clones, around 75% seen once. The chain links TRBV2 to TRBJ1-2, with unresolved D. This TCR was sampled from a woman aged 25 to 39 in good health and CMV-seropositive. The sequenced sample was PBMCs. The CDR3 DNA reads as TGTGCCAGCAGTCGATCCATTCTCAGAGGCTACACCTTC. Its translation: CASSRSILRGYTF. Based on the CDR3 plus reference TRBV2 and TRBJ1-2, the full variable domain is EPEVTQTPSHQVTQMGQEVILRCVPISNHLYFYWYRQILGQKVEFLVSFYNNEISEKSEIFDDQFSVERPDGSNFTLKIRSTKLEDSAMYFCASSRSILRGYTFGSGTRLTVV.